This passage covers 10 T cell receptor beta chains from one sample sequenced in a study of T cell repertoires in cytomegalovirus infection. TCRdb processed the reads anew with MiXCR; each CDR3 protein has one entry. Here the sample spans tens of thousands of distinct CDR3 sequences, roughly 25% being singletons. These TCRs are of unknown antigen specificity. Sequencing was performed on CD8+ T cells from cultured PBMCs, taken from culture after CMV antigen stimulation. These receptors were obtained from a human donor in good health (CMV status not recorded). Some clones in this sample may be carry-over from other donors' samples.

The CDR3: CASSPVLTAGQRLIDQPQHF. CDR3 coding DNA: TGTGCCAGCTCACCGGTTTTAACAGCGGGACAGCGCCTGATCGATCAGCCCCAGCATTTT. The chain has TRBV18 and TRBJ1-5; 7 nucleotides align to TRBD1. The CDR3 contains 20 residues. The V segment lost 3 bases and the J segment 5 bases; nucleotides outside the gene matches: 22. Germline CDR1 is KGHSH and CDR2 is LQKENI.

This CDR3 reads CASSRLQEKNTEAFF. The CDR3 region has the DNA TGCGCCAGCAGCCGACTCCAGGAGAAGAACACTGAAGCTTTCTTT. The chain recombines TRBV4-3 with TRBJ1-1, with no clear D. This CDR3 spans 15 amino acids. Germline CDR1 LGHNA, CDR2 YSLEER. V was shortened by 4 bases and J by 1 base, with 13 bases between the two germline ends.

This clonotype occurred many times. The genes are TRBV28 and TRBJ2-7, with a possible D match to TRBD2 (5 bases). V gave up 2 bases and J gave up 7 bases, with 15 bases separating them. The CDR3 spans 14 residues. CDR1 is MDHEN and CDR2 is SYDVKM in the germline V gene. This chain's CDR3 is CASSLTSLVYEQYF. CDR3 coding DNA: TGTGCCAGCAGTTTAACTAGTCTAGTTTATGAGCAGTACTTC.

This clonotype was seen repeatedly, ten times or more. The V gene is TRBV29-1, the J gene TRBJ2-1; TRBD2 might be the D (5 bases). V gave up 3 bases and J gave up 6 bases, with 18 bases separating them. Germline CDR1 and CDR2: SQVTM and ANQGSEA. There are 15 residues in the CDR3. The DNA for the CDR3 is TGCAGCGTTGAGGGCCGGGATATTGCTCCCAATGAGCAGTTCTTC. As protein: CSVEGRDIAPNEQFF.

This clonotype was recorded many times. CDR3 sequence: CASSHTTGAGYEQYF. DNA of the CDR3: TGTGCCAGCAGCCACACTACAGGGGCGGGTTACGAGCAGTACTTC. The rearrangement links TRBV7-8 to TRBJ2-7, with TRBD1 matching over 7 bases. The V and J ends lost 5 bases and 4 bases, in that order; junction bases with no gene match: 11. In germline, CDR1 is SGHVS, CDR2 FQNEAQ. The CDR3 length is 15 residues.

In this sample, this clonotype turned up a few times. V usage is TRBV7-3 and J usage is TRBJ2-1; D is ambiguous. Trimming left V 1 base short and J 2 bases short, with 15 bases between. Germline V gives CDR1 SGHTA, CDR2 FQGTGA. CDR3 size: 17 residues. The CDR3 DNA is TGTGCCAGCAGCTTAAGTGAAAGGGATACTCCCTACAATGAGCAGTTCTTC. Residues: CASSLSERDTPYNEQFF.

The V and J genes are TRBV9 and TRBJ1-1; 7 bases are shared with TRBD1. The length of the CDR3 is 15 residues. Germline loops: CDR1 SGDLS, CDR2 YYNGEE. V was clipped by 5 bases and J by 1 base; unmatched bases: 8. In DNA form, the CDR3 reads TGTGCCAGCAGTCATCCCGGGACAGCGAACACTGAAGCTTTCTTT. As protein: CASSHPGTANTEAFF.

This clonotype was counted ten times or more. The chain employs TRBV7-9 and TRBJ1-2; a weak D match, TRBD1 (5 bases). V was clipped by 1 base and J by 4 bases, with 19 bases between them. Germline V gene sequence: CDR1 SEHNR, CDR2 FQNEAQ (reference sequence). This CDR3 spans 17 amino acids. The DNA of the CDR3 is TGTGCCAGCAGCTTAGACCCGTCCGGGGCACGTAGCTATGGCTACACCTTC. Its translation is CASSLDPSGARSYGYTF. The whole variable domain, filled in from reference TRBV7-9 and TRBJ1-2, reads DTGVSQNPRHKITKRGQNVTFRCDPISEHNRLYWYRQTLGQGPEFLTYFQNEAQLEKSRLLSDRFSAERPKGSFSTLEIQRTEQGDSAMYLCASSLDPSGARSYGYTFGSGTRLTVV.

This clonotype was picked up a small number of times. In DNA form, the CDR3 reads TGTGCCAGCAGCCTAACCCGACAGGGGGCCCTCTATGGCTACACCTTC. This sequence encodes CASSLTRQGALYGYTF. The rearrangement uses TRBV27 and TRBJ1-2, with TRBD1 identical over 10 bases. There are 16 residues in the CDR3. CDR1 and CDR2 (germline): MNHEY, SMNVEV (reference sequence). The J segment lost 4 bases and the V segment lost 6 bases, leaving 11 bases of the junction unmatched.

This clonotype has at least ten counts. The rearrangement joins TRBV7-2 to TRBJ2-1, with TRBD1 matching 11 bases. The CDR3 has 17 amino acids. Germline-derived CDR1 and CDR2 are SGHTA and FQGNSA. Trimming removed 1 base from V and 5 bases from J; junction bases left unmatched: 7. The chain's CDR3 is CASSLVGGTGGDNEQFF. The CDR3 nucleotides read TGTGCCAGCAGCTTAGTCGGGGGGACAGGGGGGGACAATGAGCAGTTCTTC.